This T cell receptor (beta chain) was found in a study of OX40 agonist ivuxolimab in advanced cancers. Overall study findings and caveats: At 0.1 to 3.0 mg/kg, clonal expansion of CD4+ and CD8+ blood T cells had occurred by week 6. Expanded clones belonging to CD8+ T cells outnumbered, on average, those of CD4+. Antigen specificity was not determined for the expanded peripheral T cells.

CDR1 is SGHDT, CDR2 YYEEEE, per germline. Trimming removed 4 bases at V and 4 bases at J, with 12 bases between. There are 13 residues in the CDR3. TCRdb's table, derived via immunoSEQ multiplex PCR, lists solely in-frame clones and lacks some. The table has 50,000 to 65,000 clones, approximately 85% seen once. Details on this clone: What it recognizes is unknown.

Material: CD4+ or CD8+ T cells sorted from blood, obtained in a trial of the OX40 agonist ivuxolimab. The chain links TRBV5-6 to TRBJ2-7, with TRBD1 as a possible D gene (5 bases). The receptor's source is an adult with an advanced solid tumor such as melanoma, head and neck, liver or kidney cancer. DNA for the CDR3: TGTGCCAGCAGCGGCAGGGCAAAGTACGAGCAGTACTTC. It specifies CASSGRAKYEQYF.